The text below deals with one T cell receptor beta chain. Its cognate antigen is unknown. These data are taken from a study of cytomegalovirus exposure and HLA in healthy donors. Overall study findings and caveats: Most of the TCR beta V segments (in an earlier analysis) were productive either about 90% or about 30% of the time. Some public TCRs appeared in many individuals, while most sequences were rare.

V was shortened by 3 bases and J by 5 bases, with 16 bases between the two germline ends. The CDR3 is 14 amino acids. Per germline, CDR1 GTSNPN and CDR2 SVGIG (reference sequence). Primers included in the PCR were 60 Vbeta and 13 Jbeta primers. The repertoire was sequenced with immunoSEQ multiplex PCR; TCRdb's copy has only in-frame clones and lacks some. The sample consists of about 95,000 clones, 82% of them appearing once. Input material: PBMCs. The receptor was derived from a man aged 30 to 45 in good health and CMV-seropositive. The V gene is TRBV30, the J gene TRBJ2-5; maybe TRBD1 (5 bases). The CDR3 DNA reads TGTGCCTGGAGCGGCAGGGAATATGTTGAGACCCAGTACTTC. Translating gives CAWSGREYVETQYF.